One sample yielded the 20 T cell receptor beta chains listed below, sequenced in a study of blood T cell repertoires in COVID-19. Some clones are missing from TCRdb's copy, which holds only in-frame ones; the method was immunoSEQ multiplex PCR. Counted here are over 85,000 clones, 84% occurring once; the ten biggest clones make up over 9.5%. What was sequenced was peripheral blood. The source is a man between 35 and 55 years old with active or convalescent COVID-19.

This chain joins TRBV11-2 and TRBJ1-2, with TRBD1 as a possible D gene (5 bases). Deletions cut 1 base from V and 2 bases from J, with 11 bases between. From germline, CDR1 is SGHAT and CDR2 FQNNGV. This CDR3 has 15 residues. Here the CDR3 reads CASSLGGRGNYGYTF. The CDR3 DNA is TGTGCCAGCAGCTTAGGGGGCCGGGGGAACTATGGCTACACCTTC.

The CDR3 protein is CATSRVGDEQFF. CDR3 nucleotide sequence: TGTGCCACCAGCAGAGTAGGGGATGAGCAGTTCTTC. The rearrangement links TRBV15 to TRBJ2-1, with D possibly matching TRBD1 (5 bases). Germline values: CDR1 LNHNV, CDR2 YYDKDF (reference sequence). Between the trimmed V and J ends, which lost 1 base and 8 bases, there was a span of 6 bases. This CDR3 has 12 residues.

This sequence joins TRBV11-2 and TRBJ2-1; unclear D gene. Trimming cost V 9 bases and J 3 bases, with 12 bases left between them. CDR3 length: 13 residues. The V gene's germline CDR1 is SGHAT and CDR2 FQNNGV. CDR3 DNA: TGTGCCAGTGACCCCCCGGGCTACAATGAGCAGTTCTTC. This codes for CASDPPGYNEQFF.

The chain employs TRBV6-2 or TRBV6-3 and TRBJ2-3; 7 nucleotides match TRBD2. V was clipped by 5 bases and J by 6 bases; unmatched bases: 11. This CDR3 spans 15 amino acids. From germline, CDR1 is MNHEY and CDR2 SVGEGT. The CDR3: CASSLARGWFDTQYF. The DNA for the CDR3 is TGTGCCAGCAGTCTCGCGCGGGGGTGGTTCGATACGCAGTATTTT.

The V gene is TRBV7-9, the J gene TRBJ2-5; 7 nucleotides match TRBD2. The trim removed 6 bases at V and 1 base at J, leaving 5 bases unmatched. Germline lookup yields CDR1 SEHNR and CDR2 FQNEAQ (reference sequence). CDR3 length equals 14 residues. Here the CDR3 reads CASRLSGAQETQYF. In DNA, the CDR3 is TGTGCCAGCAGACTCAGCGGGGCCCAAGAGACCCAGTACTTC.

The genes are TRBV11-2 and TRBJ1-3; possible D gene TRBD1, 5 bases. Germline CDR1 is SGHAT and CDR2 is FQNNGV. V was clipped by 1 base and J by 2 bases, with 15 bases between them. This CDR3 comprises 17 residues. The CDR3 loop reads CASSLVGETSPGNTIYF. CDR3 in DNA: TGTGCCAGCAGCTTAGTAGGGGAAACCTCCCCTGGAAACACCATATATTTT.

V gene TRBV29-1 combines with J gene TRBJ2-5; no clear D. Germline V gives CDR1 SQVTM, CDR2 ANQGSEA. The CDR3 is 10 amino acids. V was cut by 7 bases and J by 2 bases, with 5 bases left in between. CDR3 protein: CSGSQETQYF. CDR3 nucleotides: TGCAGCGGGAGTCAAGAGACCCAGTACTTC.

DNA for the CDR3: TGTGCCAGCAGCGGGACAGGGGGCCTTGAAAAACTGTTTTTT. Protein sequence: CASSGTGGLEKLFF. The rearrangement joins TRBV9 to TRBJ1-4, with 11 bases identical to TRBD1. V trimming: 3 bases; J trimming: 7 bases; junction bases outside the gene matches: 2. CDR1 is SGDLS, CDR2 YYNGEE, per germline. This CDR3 is 14 amino acids long.

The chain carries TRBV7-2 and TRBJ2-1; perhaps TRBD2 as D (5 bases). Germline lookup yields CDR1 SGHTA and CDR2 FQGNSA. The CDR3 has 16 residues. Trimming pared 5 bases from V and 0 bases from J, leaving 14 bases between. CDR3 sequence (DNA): TGTGCCAGCAGCCTCGATGCTAGCAGCTCCTACAATGAGCAGTTCTTC. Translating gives CASSLDASSSYNEQFF.

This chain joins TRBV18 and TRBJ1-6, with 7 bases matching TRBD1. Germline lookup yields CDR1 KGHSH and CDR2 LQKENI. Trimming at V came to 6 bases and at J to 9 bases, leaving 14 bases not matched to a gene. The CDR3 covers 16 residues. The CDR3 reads CASSQGQNRNGSPLHF. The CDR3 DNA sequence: TGTGCCAGCTCCCAGGGACAGAATAGAAACGGTTCACCCCTCCACTTT.

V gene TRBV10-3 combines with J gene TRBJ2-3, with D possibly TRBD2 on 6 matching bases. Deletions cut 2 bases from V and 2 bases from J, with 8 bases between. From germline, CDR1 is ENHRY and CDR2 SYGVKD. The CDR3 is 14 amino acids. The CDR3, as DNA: TGTGCCATCAGTGAGCGGGGGATCACAGATACGCAGTATTTT. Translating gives CAISERGITDTQYF.

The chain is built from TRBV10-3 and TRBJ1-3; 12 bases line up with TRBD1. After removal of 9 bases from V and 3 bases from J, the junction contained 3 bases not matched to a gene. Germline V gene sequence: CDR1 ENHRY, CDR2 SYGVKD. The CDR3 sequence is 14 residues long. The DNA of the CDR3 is TGTGCCATTAGGGACAGGGGGCTTGGAAACACCATATATTTT. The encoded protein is CAIRDRGLGNTIYF.

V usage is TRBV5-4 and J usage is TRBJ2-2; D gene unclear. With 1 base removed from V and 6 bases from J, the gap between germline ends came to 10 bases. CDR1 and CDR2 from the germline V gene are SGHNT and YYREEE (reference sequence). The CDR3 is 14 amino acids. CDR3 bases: TGTGCCAGCAGCTTGATTCTGACTCCCGGGGAGCTGTTTTTT. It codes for CASSLILTPGELFF.

This CDR3 is CASSLGQGSLNTEAFF. The DNA for the CDR3 is TGTGCCAGCTCGTTAGGACAGGGGAGTTTGAACACTGAAGCTTTCTTT. V and J are TRBV18 and TRBJ1-1, with TRBD1 identical over 9 bases. The V and J ends lost 6 bases and 0 bases, in that order; junction bases with no gene match: 8. The germline V gene encodes CDR1 KGHSH and CDR2 LQKENI. The CDR3 has 16 residues.

CDR3 in DNA: TGTGCCAGCAGCTCACAGGGGGCGGTTCAGCCCCAGCATTTT. It translates to CASSSQGAVQPQHF. The chain uses TRBV7-9 and TRBJ1-5; 9 bases match TRBD1. After removal of 4 bases from V and 6 bases from J, the junction contained 4 bases not matched to a gene. Germline V gene lookup returns CDR1 SEHNR and CDR2 FQNEAQ (reference sequence). This CDR3 is built from 14 residues.

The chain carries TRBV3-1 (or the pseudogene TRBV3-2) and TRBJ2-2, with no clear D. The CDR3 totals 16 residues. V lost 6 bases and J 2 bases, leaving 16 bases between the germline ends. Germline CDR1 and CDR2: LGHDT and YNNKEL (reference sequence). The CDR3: CASRARLEVNTGELFF. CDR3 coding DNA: TGTGCCAGCAGAGCCCGTCTAGAGGTTAACACCGGGGAGCTGTTTTTT.

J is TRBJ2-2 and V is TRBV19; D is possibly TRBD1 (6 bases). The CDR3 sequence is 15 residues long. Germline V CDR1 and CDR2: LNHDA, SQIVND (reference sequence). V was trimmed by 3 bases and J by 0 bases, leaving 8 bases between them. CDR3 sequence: CASSIRGSNTGELFF. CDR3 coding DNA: TGTGCCAGTAGTATCAGGGGTTCGAACACCGGGGAGCTGTTTTTT. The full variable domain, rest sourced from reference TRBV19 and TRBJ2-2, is DGGITQSPKYLFRKEGQNVTLSCEQNLNHDAMYWYRQDPGQGLRLIYYSQIVNDFQKGDIAEGYSVSREKKESFPLTVTSAQKNPTAFYLCASSIRGSNTGELFFGEGSRLTVL.

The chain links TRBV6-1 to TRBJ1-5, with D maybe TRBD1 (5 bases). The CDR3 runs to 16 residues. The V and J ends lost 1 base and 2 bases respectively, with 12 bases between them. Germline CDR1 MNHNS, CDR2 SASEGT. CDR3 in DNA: TGTGCCAGCAGTGAAGTATGGGGCTTAGGCAATCAGCCCCAGCATTTT. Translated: CASSEVWGLGNQPQHF.

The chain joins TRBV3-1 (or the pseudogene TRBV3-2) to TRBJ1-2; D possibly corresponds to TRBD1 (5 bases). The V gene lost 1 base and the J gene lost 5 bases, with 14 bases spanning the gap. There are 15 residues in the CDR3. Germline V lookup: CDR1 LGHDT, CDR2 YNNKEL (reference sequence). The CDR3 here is CASSQGKGLWYGYTF. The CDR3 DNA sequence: TGTGCCAGCAGCCAAGGCAAGGGGCTATGGTATGGCTACACCTTC.

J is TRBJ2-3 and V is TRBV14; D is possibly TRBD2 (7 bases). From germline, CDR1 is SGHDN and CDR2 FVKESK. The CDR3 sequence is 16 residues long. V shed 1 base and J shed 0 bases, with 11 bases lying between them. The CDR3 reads CASSQVAGASTDTQYF. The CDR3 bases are TGTGCCAGCAGCCAAGTTGCGGGGGCTAGCACAGATACGCAGTATTTT.